The 2 T cell receptor beta chains listed next were all sequenced from one sample in a study of breast tumors, draining lymph nodes, adjacent tissues. TCRdb reprocessed the multiplex PCR reads with MiXCR, giving one entry per CDR3 protein. Of 15,000 to 17,000 distinct CDR3 sequences in the sample, roughly 52% are singletons; the top ten hold 16%. The material sequenced was tumor-adjacent breast tissue. All receptors derive from a female donor with breast cancer. Some clones in this sample may be carry-over from other donors' samples.

To note about this clonotype: Sequence at one end of the junction differs from germline and may be a read error. V is TRBV18 and J is TRBJ2-1; a weak D match, TRBD2 (6 bases). Germline V gene data show CDR1 as KGHSH and CDR2 as LQKENI. CDR3 length equals 13 residues. The CDR3 loop reads CASTPSPGDEQFF. Here the CDR3 DNA reads TGTGCCAGCACACCTTCCCCGGGGGATGAGCAGTTCTTC.

This clonotype rates as medium-sized (0.01 to 0.1%). The chain has TRBV7-9 and TRBJ2-5; the match to TRBD2 covers 11 bases. Trimming removed 5 bases from V and 4 bases from J; junction bases left unmatched: 12. Germline assignment: CDR1 SEHNR and CDR2 FQNEAQ (reference sequence). The CDR3 extends over 17 amino acids. DNA of the CDR3: TGTGCCAGCAGCGCCGACCTAGCGGGAGGAGTAGGAGAGACCCAGTACTTC. It specifies CASSADLAGGVGETQYF.